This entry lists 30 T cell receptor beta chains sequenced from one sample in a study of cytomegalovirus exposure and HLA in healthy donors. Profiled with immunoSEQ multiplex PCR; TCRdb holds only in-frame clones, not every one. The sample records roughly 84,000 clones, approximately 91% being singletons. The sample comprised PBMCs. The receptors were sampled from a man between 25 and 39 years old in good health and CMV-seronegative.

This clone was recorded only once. CDR3 loop: CASSFEVNQPQHF. The CDR3 bases are TGTGCCAGCAGTTTTGAGGTTAATCAGCCCCAGCATTTT. The chain has TRBV27 and TRBJ1-5; D is undetermined. The germline V and J ends were trimmed by 3 bases and 4 bases, with 7 bases remaining between them. CDR1 is MNHEY and CDR2 is SMNVEV in the germline V gene (reference sequence). The CDR3 has 13 amino acids.

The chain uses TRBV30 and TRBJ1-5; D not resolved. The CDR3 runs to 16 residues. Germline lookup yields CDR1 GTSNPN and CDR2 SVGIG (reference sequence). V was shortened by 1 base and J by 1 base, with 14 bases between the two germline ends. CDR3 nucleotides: TGTGCCTGGAGTGCCCAAGCCCCCGTGAGCAATCAGCCCCAGCATTTT. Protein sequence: CAWSAQAPVSNQPQHF. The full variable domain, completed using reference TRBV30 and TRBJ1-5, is SQTIHQWPATLVQPVGSPLSLECTVEGTSNPNLYWYRQAAGRGLQLLFYSVGIGQISSEVPQNLSASRPQDRQFILSSKKLLLSDSGFYLCAWSAQAPVSNQPQHFGDGTRLSIL.

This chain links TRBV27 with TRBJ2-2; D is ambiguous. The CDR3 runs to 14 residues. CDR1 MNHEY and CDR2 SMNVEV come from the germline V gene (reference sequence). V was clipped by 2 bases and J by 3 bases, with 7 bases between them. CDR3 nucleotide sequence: TGTGCCAGCAGTTTACGGAGAGACACCGGGGAGCTGTTTTTT. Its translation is CASSLRRDTGELFF.

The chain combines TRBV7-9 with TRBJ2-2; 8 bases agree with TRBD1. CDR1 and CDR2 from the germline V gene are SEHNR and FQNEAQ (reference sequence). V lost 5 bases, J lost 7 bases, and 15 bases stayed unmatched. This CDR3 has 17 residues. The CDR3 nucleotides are TGTGCCAGCAGCGAAAGTCGGGCCGACAGGGGTCACGGGGAGCTGTTTTTT. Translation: CASSESRADRGHGELFF.

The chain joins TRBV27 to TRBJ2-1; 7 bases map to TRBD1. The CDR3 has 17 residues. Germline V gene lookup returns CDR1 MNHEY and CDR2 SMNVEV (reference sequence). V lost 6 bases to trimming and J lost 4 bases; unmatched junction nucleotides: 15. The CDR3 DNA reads TGTGCCAGCAGCCGGAAATTAGAAGGGACAGTATACAATGAGCAGTTCTTC. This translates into CASSRKLEGTVYNEQFF.

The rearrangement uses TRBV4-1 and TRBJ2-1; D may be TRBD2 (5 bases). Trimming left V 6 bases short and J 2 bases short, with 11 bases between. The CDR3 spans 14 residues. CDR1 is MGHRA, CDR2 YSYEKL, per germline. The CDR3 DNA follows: TGCGCCAGCAGTGTAGCGCTTCCCTACAATGAGCAGTTCTTC. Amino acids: CASSVALPYNEQFF.

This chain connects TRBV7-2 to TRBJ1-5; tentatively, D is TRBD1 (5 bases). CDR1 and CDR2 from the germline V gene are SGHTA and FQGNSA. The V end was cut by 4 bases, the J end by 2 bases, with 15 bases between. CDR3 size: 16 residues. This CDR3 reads CASSSWGLRGNQPQHF. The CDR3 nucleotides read TGTGCCAGCAGCTCCTGGGGACTAAGAGGCAATCAGCCCCAGCATTTT.

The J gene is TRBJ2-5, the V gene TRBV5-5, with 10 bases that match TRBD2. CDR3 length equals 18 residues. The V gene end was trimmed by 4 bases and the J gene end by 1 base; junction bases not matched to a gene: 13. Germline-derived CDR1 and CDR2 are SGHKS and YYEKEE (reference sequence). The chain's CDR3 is CASSAGTSASPSQETQYF. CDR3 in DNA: TGTGCCAGCAGCGCCGGGACTAGCGCTTCCCCGTCCCAAGAGACCCAGTACTTC.

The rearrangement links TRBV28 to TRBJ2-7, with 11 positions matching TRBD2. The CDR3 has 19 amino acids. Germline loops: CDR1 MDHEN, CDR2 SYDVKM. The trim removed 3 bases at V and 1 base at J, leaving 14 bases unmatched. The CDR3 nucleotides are TGTGCCAGCAGTTTCACGCTCTCGACGGGACTAGCGGTTTCCTACGAGCAGTACTTC. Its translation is CASSFTLSTGLAVSYEQYF.

As DNA, the CDR3 is TGTGCCAGTAGTCCGGCGGCGGGGATAGAGACCCAGTACTTC. It encodes CASSPAAGIETQYF. The V call is TRBV19, the J call TRBJ2-5; D possibly corresponds to TRBD2 (6 bases). This CDR3 is 14 amino acids long. The V gene's germline CDR1 is LNHDA and CDR2 SQIVND (reference sequence). Trimming left V 5 bases short and J 4 bases short, with 14 bases between.

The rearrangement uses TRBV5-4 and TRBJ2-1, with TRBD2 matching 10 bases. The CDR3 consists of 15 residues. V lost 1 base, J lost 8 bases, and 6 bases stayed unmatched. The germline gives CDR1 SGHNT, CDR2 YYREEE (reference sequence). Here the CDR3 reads CASSLPAGGGDEQFF. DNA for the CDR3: TGTGCCAGCAGCTTGCCAGCGGGGGGGGGCGATGAGCAGTTCTTC.

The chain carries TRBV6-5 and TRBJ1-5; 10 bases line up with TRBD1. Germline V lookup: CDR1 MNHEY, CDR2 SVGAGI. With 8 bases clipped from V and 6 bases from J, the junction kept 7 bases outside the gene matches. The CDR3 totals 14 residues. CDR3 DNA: TGTGCCAGCTCCGGGACAGGGGCTGGTCAGCCCCAGCATTTT. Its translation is CASSGTGAGQPQHF.

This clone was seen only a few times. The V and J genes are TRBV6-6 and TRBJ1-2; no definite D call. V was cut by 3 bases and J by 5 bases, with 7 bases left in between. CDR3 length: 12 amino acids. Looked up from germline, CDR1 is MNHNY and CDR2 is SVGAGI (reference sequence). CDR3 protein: CASSYDKYGYTF. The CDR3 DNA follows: TGTGCCAGCAGTTATGACAAGTATGGCTACACCTTC.

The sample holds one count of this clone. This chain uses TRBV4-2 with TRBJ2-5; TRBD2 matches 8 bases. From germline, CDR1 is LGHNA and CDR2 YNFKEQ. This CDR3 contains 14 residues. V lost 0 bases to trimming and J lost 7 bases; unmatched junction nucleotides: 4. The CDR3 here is CASSQEGLDWTQYF. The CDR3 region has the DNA TGTGCCAGCAGCCAAGAGGGACTAGATTGGACCCAGTACTTC.

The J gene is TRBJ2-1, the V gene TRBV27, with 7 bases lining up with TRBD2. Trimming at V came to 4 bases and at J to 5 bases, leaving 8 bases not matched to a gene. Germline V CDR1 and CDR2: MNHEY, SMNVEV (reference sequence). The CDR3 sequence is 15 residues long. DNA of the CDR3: TGTGCCAGCAGTTCCCACGGGAGGTTAAACAATGAGCAGTTCTTC. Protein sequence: CASSSHGRLNNEQFF.

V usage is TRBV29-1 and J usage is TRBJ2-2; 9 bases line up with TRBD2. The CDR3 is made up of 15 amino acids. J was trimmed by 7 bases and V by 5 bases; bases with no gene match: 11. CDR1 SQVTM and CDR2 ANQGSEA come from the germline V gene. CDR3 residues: CSVPGAGGPGGELFF. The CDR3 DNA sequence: TGCAGCGTTCCCGGGGCGGGGGGGCCCGGCGGGGAGCTGTTTTTT.

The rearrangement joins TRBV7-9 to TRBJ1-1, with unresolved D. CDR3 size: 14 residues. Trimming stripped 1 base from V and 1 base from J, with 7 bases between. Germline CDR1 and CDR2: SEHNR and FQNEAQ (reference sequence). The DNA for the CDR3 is TGTGCCAGCAGCTTAGGGCTGCAGAACACTGAAGCTTTCTTT. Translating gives CASSLGLQNTEAFF.

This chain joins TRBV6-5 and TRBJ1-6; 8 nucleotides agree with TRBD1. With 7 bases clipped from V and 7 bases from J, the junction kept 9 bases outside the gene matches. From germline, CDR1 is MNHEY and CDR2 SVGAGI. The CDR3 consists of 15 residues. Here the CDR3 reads CASKKAGGGNSPLHF. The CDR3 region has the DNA TGTGCCAGCAAGAAGGCAGGGGGCGGAAATTCACCCCTCCACTTT.

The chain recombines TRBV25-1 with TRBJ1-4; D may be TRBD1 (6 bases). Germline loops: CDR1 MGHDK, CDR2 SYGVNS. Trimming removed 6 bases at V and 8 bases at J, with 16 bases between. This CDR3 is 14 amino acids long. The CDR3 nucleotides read TGTGCCAGCAGCCCCCGGGGGGCCTCGGAAAAACTGTTTTTT. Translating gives CASSPRGASEKLFF.

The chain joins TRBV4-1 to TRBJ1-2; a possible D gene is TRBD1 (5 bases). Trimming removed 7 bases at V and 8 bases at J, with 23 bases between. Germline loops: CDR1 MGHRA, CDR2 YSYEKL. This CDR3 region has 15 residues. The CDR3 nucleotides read TGCGCCAGCAATAATGTGGGGGGACGAGCTGAGGGCTACACCTTC. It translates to CASNNVGGRAEGYTF.

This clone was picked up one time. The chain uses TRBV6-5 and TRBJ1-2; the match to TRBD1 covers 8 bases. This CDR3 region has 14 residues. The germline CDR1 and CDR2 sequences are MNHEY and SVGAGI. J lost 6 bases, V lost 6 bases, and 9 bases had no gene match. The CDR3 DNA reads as TGTGCCAGCAGGTTTGGACAGGGAGCGGATGGCTACACCTTC. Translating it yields CASRFGQGADGYTF.

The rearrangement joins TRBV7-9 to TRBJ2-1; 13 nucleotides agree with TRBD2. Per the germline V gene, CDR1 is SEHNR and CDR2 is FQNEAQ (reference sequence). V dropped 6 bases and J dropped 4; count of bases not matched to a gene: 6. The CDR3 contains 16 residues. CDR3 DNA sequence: TGTGCCAGCAGTGGACCGGGACTAGCGGGGTACAATGAGCAGTTCTTC. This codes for CASSGPGLAGYNEQFF.

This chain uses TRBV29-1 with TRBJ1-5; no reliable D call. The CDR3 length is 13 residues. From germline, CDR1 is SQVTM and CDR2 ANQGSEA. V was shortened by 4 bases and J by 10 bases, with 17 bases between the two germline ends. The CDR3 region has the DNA TGCAGCGTTGGTCTGGGAAGGGAGGGCCCCCAGCATTTT. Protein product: CSVGLGREGPQHF.

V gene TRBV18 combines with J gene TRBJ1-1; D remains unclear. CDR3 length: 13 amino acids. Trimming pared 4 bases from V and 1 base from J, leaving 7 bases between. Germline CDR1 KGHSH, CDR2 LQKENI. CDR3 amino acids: CASSLAANTEAFF. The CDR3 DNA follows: TGTGCCAGCTCACTAGCAGCGAACACTGAAGCTTTCTTT.

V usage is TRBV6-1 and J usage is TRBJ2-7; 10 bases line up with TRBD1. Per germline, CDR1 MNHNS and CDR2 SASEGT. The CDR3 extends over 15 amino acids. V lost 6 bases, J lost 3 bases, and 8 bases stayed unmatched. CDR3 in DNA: TGTGCCAGCAGACCCCGGGACAGGGGTCTCTACGAGCAGTACTTC. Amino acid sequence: CASRPRDRGLYEQYF.

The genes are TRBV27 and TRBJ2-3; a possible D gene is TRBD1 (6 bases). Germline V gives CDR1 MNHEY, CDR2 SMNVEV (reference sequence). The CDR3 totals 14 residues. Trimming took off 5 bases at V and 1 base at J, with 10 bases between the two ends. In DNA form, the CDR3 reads TGTGCCAGCAGTATAGAGGGGGGCACAGATACGCAGTATTTT. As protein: CASSIEGGTDTQYF.

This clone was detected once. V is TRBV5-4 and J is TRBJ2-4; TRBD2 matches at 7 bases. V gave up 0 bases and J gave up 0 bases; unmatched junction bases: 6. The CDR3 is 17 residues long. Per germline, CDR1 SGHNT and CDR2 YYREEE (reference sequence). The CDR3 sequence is CASSLVLAGLAKNIQYF. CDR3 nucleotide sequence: TGTGCCAGCAGCTTGGTCTTAGCGGGTCTAGCCAAAAACATTCAGTACTTC.

The CDR3 DNA sequence: TGCAGCGCCCCGAGGGCTAGCTCCAGCGAAGATACGCAGTATTTT. Amino acids: CSAPRASSSEDTQYF. The chain couples TRBV29-1 to TRBJ2-3; D possibly corresponds to TRBD2 (5 bases). V lost 7 bases to trimming and J lost 5 bases, with 22 bases between them. The germline V gene has CDR1 SQVTM and CDR2 ANQGSEA. The length of the CDR3 is 15 residues.

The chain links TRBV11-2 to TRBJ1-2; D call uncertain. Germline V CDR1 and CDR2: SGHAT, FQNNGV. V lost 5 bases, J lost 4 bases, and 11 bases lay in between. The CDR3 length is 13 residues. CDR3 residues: CASSRSGFYGYTF. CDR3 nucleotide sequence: TGTGCCAGCAGCCGATCGGGGTTCTATGGCTACACCTTC.

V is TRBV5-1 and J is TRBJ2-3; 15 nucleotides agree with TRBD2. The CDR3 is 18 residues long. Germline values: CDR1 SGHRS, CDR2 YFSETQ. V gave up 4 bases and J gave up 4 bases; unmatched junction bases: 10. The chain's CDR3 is CASSLPTGTSGRSDTQYF. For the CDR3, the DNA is TGCGCCAGCAGCCTGCCGACCGGGACTAGCGGGAGGTCAGATACGCAGTATTTT.